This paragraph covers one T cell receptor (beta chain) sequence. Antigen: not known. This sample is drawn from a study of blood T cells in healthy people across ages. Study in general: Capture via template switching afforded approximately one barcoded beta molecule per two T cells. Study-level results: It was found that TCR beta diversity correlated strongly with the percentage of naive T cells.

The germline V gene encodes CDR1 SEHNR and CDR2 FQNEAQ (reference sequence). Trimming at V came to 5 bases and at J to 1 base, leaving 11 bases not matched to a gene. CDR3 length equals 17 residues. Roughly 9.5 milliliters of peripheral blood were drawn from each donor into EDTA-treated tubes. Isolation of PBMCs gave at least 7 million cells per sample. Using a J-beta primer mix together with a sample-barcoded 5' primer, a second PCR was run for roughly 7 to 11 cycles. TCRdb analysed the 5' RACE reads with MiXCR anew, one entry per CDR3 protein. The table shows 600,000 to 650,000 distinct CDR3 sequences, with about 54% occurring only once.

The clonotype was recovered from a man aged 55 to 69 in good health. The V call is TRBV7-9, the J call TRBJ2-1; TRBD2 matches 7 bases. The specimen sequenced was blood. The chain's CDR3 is CASSARLGRGSYNEQFF. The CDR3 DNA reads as TGTGCCAGCAGCGCCCGATTAGGGCGGGGGTCCTACAATGAGCAGTTCTTC.